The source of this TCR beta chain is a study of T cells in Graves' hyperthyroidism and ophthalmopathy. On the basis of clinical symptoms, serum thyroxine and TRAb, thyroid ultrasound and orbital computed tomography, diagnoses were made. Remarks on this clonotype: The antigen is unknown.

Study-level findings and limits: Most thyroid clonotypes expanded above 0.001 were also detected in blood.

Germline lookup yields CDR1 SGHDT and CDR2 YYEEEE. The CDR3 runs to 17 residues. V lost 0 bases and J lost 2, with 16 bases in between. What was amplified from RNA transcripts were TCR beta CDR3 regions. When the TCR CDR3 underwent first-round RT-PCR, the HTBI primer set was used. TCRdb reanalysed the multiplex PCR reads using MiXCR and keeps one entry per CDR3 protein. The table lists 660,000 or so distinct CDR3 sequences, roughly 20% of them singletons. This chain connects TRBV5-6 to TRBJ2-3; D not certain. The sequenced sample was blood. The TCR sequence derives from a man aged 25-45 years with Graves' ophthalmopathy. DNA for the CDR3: TGTGCCAGCAGCTTGGCCCCCCTAGAACCCCACACAGATACGCAGTATTTT. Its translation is CASSLAPLEPHTDTQYF.